The following is a T cell receptor (beta chain) sequence with its context. Here immunoSEQ multiplex PCR was the method, and the copy in TCRdb shows in-frame clones only, minus some. The sample gives about 62,000 clones, roughly 86% of which show up once; approximately 0.93% is in the top ten. The entry originates in a study of blood T cell repertoires in COVID-19. CDR1 is KGHSH, CDR2 LQKENI, per germline. V shed 1 base and J shed 4 bases, with 13 bases lying between them. The CDR3 loop spans 15 amino acids. The specimen was peripheral blood. The receptor's source is an older man with acute or convalescent COVID-19. The rearrangement joins TRBV18 to TRBJ1-2; tentative D call: TRBD1 (6 bases). The chain's CDR3 is CASSPLPGAAYGYTF. As DNA, the CDR3 is TGTGCCAGCTCACCACTCCCAGGGGCCGCCTATGGCTACACCTTC.